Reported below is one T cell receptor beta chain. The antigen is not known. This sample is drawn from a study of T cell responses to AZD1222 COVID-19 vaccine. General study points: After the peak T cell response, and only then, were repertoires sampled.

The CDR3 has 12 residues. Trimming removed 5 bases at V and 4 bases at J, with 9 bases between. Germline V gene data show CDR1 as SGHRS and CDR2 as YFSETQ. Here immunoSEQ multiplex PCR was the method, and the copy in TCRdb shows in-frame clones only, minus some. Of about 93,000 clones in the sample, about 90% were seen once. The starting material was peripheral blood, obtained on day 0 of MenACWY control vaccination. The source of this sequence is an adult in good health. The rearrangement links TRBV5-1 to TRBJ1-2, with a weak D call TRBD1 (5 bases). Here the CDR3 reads CASRQDSYGYTF. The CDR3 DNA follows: TGCGCCAGCAGACAGGATTCCTATGGCTACACCTTC.